The 21 T cell receptor beta chains listed next were all sequenced from one sample in a study of blood T cell repertoires in COVID-19. The method was immunoSEQ multiplex PCR; TCRdb's version includes in-frame clones alone and lacks a portion of them. In the table there are hundreds of thousands of clones, around 89% of which are singletons. Sequencing input: PBMCs or T cells enriched from blood (not recorded which). The source is a man aged 25-40 years who had recovered from COVID-19.

This chain uses TRBV28 with TRBJ1-4; TRBD1 might be the D (6 bases). V gave up 5 bases and J gave up 8 bases, with 18 bases separating them. The germline CDR1 and CDR2 sequences are MDHEN and SYDVKM. The CDR3 extends over 15 amino acids. The CDR3 protein is CASSPRTAGYEKLFF. DNA of the CDR3: TGTGCCAGCAGTCCCAGGACAGCGGGATACGAAAAACTGTTTTTT.

J is TRBJ2-5 and V is TRBV3-1 (or the pseudogene TRBV3-2); 7 nucleotides align to TRBD2. Germline-derived CDR1 and CDR2 are LGHDT and YNNKEL (reference sequence). V trimming: 3 bases; J trimming: 5 bases; junction bases outside the gene matches: 6. The length of the CDR3 is 14 residues. CDR3 protein: CASSHSGGIETQYF. CDR3 in DNA: TGTGCCAGCAGCCACTCGGGGGGAATCGAGACCCAGTACTTC.

The J gene is TRBJ1-1, the V gene TRBV4-2; D perhaps matches TRBD1 (6 bases). The CDR3 length is 16 residues. Germline V lookup: CDR1 LGHNA, CDR2 YNFKEQ. Trimming cost V 0 bases and J 6 bases, with 17 bases left between them. Here the CDR3 reads CASSQEDVGARSEAFF. CDR3 DNA sequence: TGTGCCAGCAGCCAAGAGGATGTGGGGGCGCGTTCTGAAGCTTTCTTT.

The genes are TRBV7-9 and TRBJ2-1; TRBD2 matches 14 bases. Trimming cost V 5 bases and J 8 bases; bases outside gene matches: 5. This CDR3 region has 15 residues. Germline values: CDR1 SEHNR, CDR2 FQNEAQ (reference sequence). The CDR3: CASSVTSGRVDEQFF. The CDR3 nucleotides read TGTGCCAGCAGCGTGACTAGCGGGAGGGTCGATGAGCAGTTCTTC.

V usage is TRBV19 and J usage is TRBJ2-4; D is uncertain. V lost 4 bases to trimming and J lost 0 bases, with 16 bases between them. From germline, CDR1 is LNHDA and CDR2 SQIVND (reference sequence). The CDR3 sequence is 17 residues long. The CDR3 sequence: CASSTLDKTLAKNIQYF. In DNA form, the CDR3 reads TGTGCCAGTAGTACCCTTGACAAAACGCTAGCCAAAAACATTCAGTACTTC.

In its sample, this clone was seen a few times. The chain employs TRBV7-2 and TRBJ1-2; the match to TRBD1 covers 7 bases. Trimming at V came to 2 bases and at J to 1 base, leaving 4 bases not matched to a gene. Looked up from germline, CDR1 is SGHTA and CDR2 is FQGNSA. The CDR3 covers 15 residues. CDR3 in DNA: TGTGCCAGCAGCTTAAGAGGGGACAGTAACTATGGCTACACCTTC. Its protein is CASSLRGDSNYGYTF.

This sequence joins TRBV5-6 and TRBJ1-6; D is perhaps TRBD1 (6 bases). There are 15 residues in the CDR3. Germline assignment: CDR1 SGHDT and CDR2 YYEEEE. V shed 4 bases and J shed 8 bases, with 16 bases lying between them. Written as DNA, the CDR3 is TGTGCCAGCAGCATCAGCGGGGGCGGGTATTCACCCCTCCACTTT. Translating it yields CASSISGGGYSPLHF.

The rearrangement uses TRBV18 and TRBJ1-5, with D hard to call. V gave up 0 bases and J gave up 4 bases, with 7 bases separating them. Germline CDR1 and CDR2: KGHSH and LQKENI. The CDR3 runs to 14 residues. The CDR3 DNA reads TGTGCCAGCTCACCACCCGACATAAATCAGCCCCAGCATTTT. Translation gives CASSPPDINQPQHF.

This chain links TRBV20-1 with TRBJ1-2, with a tentative D call TRBD1 (5 bases). V dropped 3 bases and J dropped 3 bases, with 11 bases sitting between them. The CDR3 is made up of 13 amino acids. The germline CDR1 and CDR2 sequences are DFQATT and SNEGSKA (reference sequence). The CDR3 sequence is CSASPGGDYGYTF. The CDR3, as DNA: TGCAGTGCTAGTCCCGGGGGGGACTATGGCTACACCTTC.

The chain is built from TRBV4-1 and TRBJ2-1; possible D gene TRBD2, 6 bases. CDR1 is MGHRA and CDR2 is YSYEKL in the germline V gene. V gave up 4 bases and J gave up 5 bases, with 12 bases separating them. The CDR3 consists of 14 residues. The CDR3, as DNA: TGCGCCAGCAGCCCGGGGACTGAACACAATGAGCAGTTCTTC. This encodes CASSPGTEHNEQFF.

This clone came up a few times. This chain uses TRBV5-8 with TRBJ2-1, with 7 bases fitting TRBD1. Germline lookup yields CDR1 SGHTS and CDR2 YDEGEE. The junction had 9 bases not matched to a gene; V was cut back by 3 bases and J by 6 bases. This CDR3 spans 15 amino acids. CDR3 in amino acids: CASSWDSRDFNEQFF. Written as DNA, the CDR3 is TGTGCCAGCAGCTGGGACAGCCGAGACTTCAATGAGCAGTTCTTC.

This sequence joins TRBV4-1 and TRBJ1-1, with 10 nucleotides matching TRBD1. Germline trimming cut 4 bases from V and 0 bases from J; bases unmatched to any gene: 8. In germline, CDR1 is MGHRA, CDR2 YSYEKL. The CDR3 totals 17 residues. The CDR3 DNA follows: TGCGCCAGCAGCCCTTACGCCGGGACAGGGGTGAACACTGAAGCTTTCTTT. It is translated as CASSPYAGTGVNTEAFF.

This chain links TRBV5-1 with TRBJ2-1; 12 bases map to TRBD2. This CDR3 has 16 amino acids. Germline V gene lookup returns CDR1 SGHRS and CDR2 YFSETQ. After removal of 4 bases from V and 7 bases from J, the junction contained 9 bases not matched to a gene. In DNA, the CDR3 is TGCGCCAGCAGCGGGCTAGCGGGAGGGCCTAGTAATGAGCAGTTCTTC. Amino acid sequence: CASSGLAGGPSNEQFF.

This chain uses TRBV9 with TRBJ2-3; 7 positions match TRBD2. Germline lookup yields CDR1 SGDLS and CDR2 YYNGEE. The CDR3 is made up of 15 amino acids. V trimming: 0 bases; J trimming: 5 bases; junction bases outside the gene matches: 6. The CDR3 coding sequence is TGTGCCAGCAGCGTAGGGGGAGGCGGGGGAGATACGCAGTATTTT. As protein: CASSVGGGGGDTQYF. Variable domain in full (rest from reference TRBV9 and TRBJ2-3): DSGVTQTPKHLITATGQRVTLRCSPRSGDLSVYWYQQSLDQGLQFLIQYYNGEERAKGNILERFSAQQFPDLHSELNLSSLELGDSALYFCASSVGGGGGDTQYFGPGTRLTVL.

This clone was counted between two and nine times. The chain links TRBV6-4 to TRBJ1-1; D gene uncertain. This CDR3 has 14 amino acids. The V gene's germline CDR1 is MRHNA and CDR2 SNTAGT. Trimming shortened V by 0 bases and J by 7 bases, and 12 bases separated the two germline ends. The CDR3 bases are TGTGCCAGCAGTGACTCCCTCTTCAGTTATGAAGCTTTCTTT. It yields the protein CASSDSLFSYEAFF.

This clone has just one count. One end of the junction fails to match germline, which may point to a read error. This chain links TRBV6-5 with TRBJ2-4; perhaps TRBD2 as D (6 bases). The CDR3 extends over 13 amino acids. Germline loops: CDR1 MNHEY, CDR2 SVGAGI. The CDR3 is CASSRLVTETTNF. DNA for the CDR3: TGTGCCAGCAGTCGACTAGTAACGGAAACTACAAACTTC.

Concerning this clone itself: This clone may be a read error of a much larger clone one base away. The rearrangement uses TRBV5-1 and TRBJ1-5; D is possibly TRBD1 (5 bases). CDR3 length: 13 amino acids. Germline CDR1 and CDR2: SGHRS and YFSETQ. V gave up 4 bases and J gave up 7 bases, with 12 bases separating them. The CDR3: CASSPRAGQPQHF. CDR3 coding DNA: TGCGCCAGCAGCCCCAGGGCAGGGCAGCCCCAGCATTTT.

V gene TRBV20-1 combines with J gene TRBJ1-2; the D is unclear. This CDR3 spans 13 amino acids. The germline V gene has CDR1 DFQATT and CDR2 SNEGSKA (reference sequence). V lost 3 bases and J lost 2, with 10 bases in between. The DNA of the CDR3 is TGCAGTGCTAGTGGGCTCGCAAACTATGGCTACACCTTC. Translated, it gives CSASGLANYGYTF.

The table lists this clone with a count of one. V and J are TRBV29-1 and TRBJ2-3; 9 bases map to TRBD2. The CDR3 is 14 amino acids. Germline loops: CDR1 SQVTM, CDR2 ANQGSEA. J lost 1 base, V lost 5 bases, and 4 bases had no gene match. CDR3 protein: CSVIAGAGTDTQYF. CDR3 sequence (DNA): TGCAGCGTTATAGCGGGAGCAGGCACAGATACGCAGTATTTT.

The rearrangement uses TRBV3-1 (or the pseudogene TRBV3-2) and TRBJ2-7, with 13 nucleotides matching TRBD2. J was trimmed by 3 bases and V by 5 bases; bases with no gene match: 4. The CDR3 runs 15 residues. Germline CDR1 reads LGHDT; CDR2 reads YNNKEL (reference sequence). The DNA for the CDR3 is TGTGCCAGCAGCAAACGACTAGCGGGAGGCTACGAGCAGTACTTC. Protein sequence: CASSKRLAGGYEQYF.

V usage is TRBV7-3 and J usage is TRBJ2-3, with 10 nucleotides matching TRBD1. V gave up 2 bases and J gave up 4 bases; unmatched junction bases: 0. CDR3 size: 14 residues. Looked up from germline, CDR1 is SGHTA and CDR2 is FQGTGA. The CDR3 sequence: CASSLGTGADTQYF. CDR3 nucleotides: TGTGCCAGCAGCTTAGGGACAGGGGCAGATACGCAGTATTTT.